This TCR beta chain was observed in a study of T-cell memory formation after mild COVID-19. As for the study in general: TCR clusters were mostly donor specific. General study results and limits: Mostly located in CM and EM were contracting CD4+ clones, with contracting CD8+ clones located in EMRA. Clones shrinking from day 15 to 85 showed even CD4/CD8 mixes; later expanders tilted CD4+.

Trimming removed 5 bases from V and 3 bases from J; junction bases left unmatched: 4. The CDR3 is made up of 14 amino acids. CDR1 is DFQATT and CDR2 is SNEGSKA in the germline V gene (reference sequence). Details on this clonotype: Its target is not known.

TCRdb passed the 5' RACE reads through MiXCR, listing each CDR3 protein once. The sample yields fewer than 650,000 distinct CDR3 sequences, around a sixth seen once. The chain carries TRBV20-1 and TRBJ2-7; 13 bases map to TRBD2. The specimen sequenced was PBMCs or a T cell subset sorted from them (not recorded which). The origin of this receptor is an adult woman who had mild COVID-19 (a few samples of this study predate the infection). Cell type and time point are not known. The CDR3 reads CSALRLAGGYEQYF. DNA of the CDR3: TGCAGTGCTTTAAGACTAGCGGGGGGCTACGAGCAGTACTTC.